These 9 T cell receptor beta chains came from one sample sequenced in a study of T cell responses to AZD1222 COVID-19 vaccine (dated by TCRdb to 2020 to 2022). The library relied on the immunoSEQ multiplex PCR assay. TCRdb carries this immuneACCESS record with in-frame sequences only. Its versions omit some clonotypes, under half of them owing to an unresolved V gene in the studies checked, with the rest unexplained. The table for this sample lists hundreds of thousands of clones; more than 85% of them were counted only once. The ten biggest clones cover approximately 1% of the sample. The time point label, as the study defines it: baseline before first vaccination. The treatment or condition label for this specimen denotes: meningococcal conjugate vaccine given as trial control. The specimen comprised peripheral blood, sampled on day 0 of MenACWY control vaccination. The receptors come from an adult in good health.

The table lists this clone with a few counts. The CDR3 DNA follows: TGTGCCAGCAGCTTAGATGGGGTTTCACCCCTCCACTTT. Translated: CASSLDGVSPLHF. J is TRBJ1-6 and V is TRBV11-3; D gene unclear. There are 13 residues in the CDR3. Germline assignment: CDR1 SGHNT and CDR2 YENEEA. V was clipped by 0 bases and J by 9 bases, with 6 bases between them.

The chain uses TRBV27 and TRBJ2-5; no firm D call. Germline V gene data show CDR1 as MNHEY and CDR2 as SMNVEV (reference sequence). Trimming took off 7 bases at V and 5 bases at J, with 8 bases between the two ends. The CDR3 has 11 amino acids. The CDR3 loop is CASIVGETQYF. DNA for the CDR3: TGTGCCAGCATAGTCGGTGAGACCCAGTACTTC.

The CDR3 DNA reads TGTGCCAGCAGCCCTAGAATGGGAAAACTGTTTTTT. Its protein is CASSPRMGKLFF. The rearrangement uses TRBV3-1 (or the pseudogene TRBV3-2) and TRBJ1-4, with unresolved D. The CDR3 is made up of 12 amino acids. CDR1 and CDR2 from the germline V gene are LGHDT and YNNKEL (reference sequence). V was pared by 4 bases and J by 10 bases, with 10 bases between.

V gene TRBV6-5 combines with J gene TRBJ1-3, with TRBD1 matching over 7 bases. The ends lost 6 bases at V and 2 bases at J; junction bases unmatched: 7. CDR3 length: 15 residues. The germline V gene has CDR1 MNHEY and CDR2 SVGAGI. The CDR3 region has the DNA TGTGCCAGCAGCGGCAGGGGGTATGCTGGAAACACCATATATTTT. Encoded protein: CASSGRGYAGNTIYF.

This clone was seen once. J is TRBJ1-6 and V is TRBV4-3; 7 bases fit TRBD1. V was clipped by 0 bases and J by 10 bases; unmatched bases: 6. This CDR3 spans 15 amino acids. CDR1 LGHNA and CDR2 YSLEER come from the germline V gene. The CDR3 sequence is CASSQDRGVWSPLHF. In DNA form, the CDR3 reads TGCGCCAGCAGCCAAGACAGGGGGGTTTGGTCACCCCTCCACTTT.

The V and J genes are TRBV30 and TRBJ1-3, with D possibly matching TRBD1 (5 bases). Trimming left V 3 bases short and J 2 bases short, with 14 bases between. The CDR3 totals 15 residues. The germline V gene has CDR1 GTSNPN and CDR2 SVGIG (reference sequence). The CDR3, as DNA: TGTGCCTGGAGAGCGCGGGACTGGGCTGGAAACACCATATATTTT. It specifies CAWRARDWAGNTIYF.

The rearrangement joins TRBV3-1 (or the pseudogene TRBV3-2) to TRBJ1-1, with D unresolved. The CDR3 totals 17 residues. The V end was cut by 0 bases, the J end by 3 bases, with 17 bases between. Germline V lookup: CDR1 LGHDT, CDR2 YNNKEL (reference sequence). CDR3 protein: CASSQDLPPDVHTEAFF. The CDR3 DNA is TGTGCCAGCAGCCAAGATCTCCCTCCTGACGTCCACACTGAAGCTTTCTTT.

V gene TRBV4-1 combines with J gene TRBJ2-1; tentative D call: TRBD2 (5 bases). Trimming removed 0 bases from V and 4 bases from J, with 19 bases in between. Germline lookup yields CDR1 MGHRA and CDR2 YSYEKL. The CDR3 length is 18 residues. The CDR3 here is CASSQDRRSGKPYNEQFF. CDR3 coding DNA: TGCGCCAGCAGCCAAGATCGCCGCTCGGGGAAGCCTTACAATGAGCAGTTCTTC.

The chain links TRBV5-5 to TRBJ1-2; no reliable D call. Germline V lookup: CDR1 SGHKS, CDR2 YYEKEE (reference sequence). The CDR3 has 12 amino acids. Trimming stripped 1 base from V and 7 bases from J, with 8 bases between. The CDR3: CASSLFISGYTF. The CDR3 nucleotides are TGTGCCAGCAGCTTGTTTATATCTGGCTACACCTTC.